Presented here are 6 T cell receptor beta chains from one specimen sequenced in a study of shared clonotypes between healthy human individuals. Using immunoSEQ multiplex PCR, the repertoire was profiled, and TCRdb retains in-frame clones only, with some absent. The profile shows about 380,000 clones, roughly 96% of them singletons. Material for sequencing was memory CD8+ T cells sorted from blood. Subset: CD45RO+ cells pooled with CCR7-negative TemRA cells. All receptors come from a man aged 30 to 45 in good health.

V gene TRBV27 combines with J gene TRBJ1-2; 7 bases fit TRBD1. J gave up 6 bases and V 5 bases, and 6 bases lay outside the gene matches. The CDR3 consists of 13 residues. Germline CDR1 reads MNHEY; CDR2 reads SMNVEV (reference sequence). The CDR3 coding sequence is TGTGCCAGCAGTAAAGACAGGGAGGATGGCTACACCTTC. Its translation is CASSKDREDGYTF.

This rearrangement joins TRBV1 to TRBJ2-1; the D call TRBD2 from the table was never checked on the DNA. TRBV1 is a pseudogene locus. The CDR3 has 13 amino acids. The chain's CDR3 is CTSSQDHFNEQFF. The DNA for the CDR3 is TGCACCAGCAGCCAAGATCACTTCAATGAGCAGTTCTTC.

The genes are TRBV27 and TRBJ2-3; no clear D gene. The CDR3 runs 12 residues. With 5 bases removed from V and 3 bases from J, the gap between germline ends came to 6 bases. Germline V lookup: CDR1 MNHEY, CDR2 SMNVEV (reference sequence). CDR3 DNA: TGTGCCAGCAGTATAGGTACAGATACGCAGTATTTT. Translated: CASSIGTDTQYF.

The chain joins TRBV28 to TRBJ2-7; D is undetermined. The CDR3 is made up of 10 amino acids. Trimming shortened V by 6 bases and J by 7 bases, and 7 bases separated the two germline ends. CDR1 is MDHEN and CDR2 is SYDVKM in the germline V gene. The CDR3 region has the DNA TGTGCCAGCAGCCGCAGGGAGCAGTACTTC. It specifies CASSRREQYF.

This clone is a singleton in its sample. V and J are TRBV6-1 and TRBJ1-2; D is unclear. The CDR3 is 15 residues long. Trimming cost V 0 bases and J 4 bases, with 12 bases left between them. CDR1 is MNHNS and CDR2 is SASEGT in the germline V gene. CDR3 coding DNA: TGTGCCAGCAGTGAAGCGTGGAGGAACTCCTATGGCTACACCTTC. Amino acid sequence: CASSEAWRNSYGYTF.

The gene calls are TRBV11-2 and TRBJ2-7; D gene unclear. Germline V gene data show CDR1 as SGHAT and CDR2 as FQNNGV. V was trimmed by 0 bases and J by 9 bases, leaving 12 bases between them. The CDR3 consists of 13 residues. The DNA of the CDR3 is TGTGCCAGCAGCTTAGATCCGGAGTCCCTGCAGTACTTC. It yields the protein CASSLDPESLQYF.